The clone carrying this TCR beta chain came up a few times. Antigen specificity is unknown. This specimen belongs to a study of CD8 T cells in ankylosing spondylitis. Each CDR3 protein is one row after TCRdb ran MiXCR on the 5' RACE reads. The sample records some 130,000 distinct CDR3 sequences, about 13% being singletons. Findings and limits, study-wide: Disease-linked clones reportedly concentrated significantly in matched ankylosing spondylitis synovial fluid. Apparently characteristic of ankylosing spondylitis blood was a TCR beta motif (about 8 highly homologous variants).

The sequenced sample consisted of blood, either unsorted or a sorted T cell fraction (not recorded which). This TCR derives from a female donor with ankylosing spondylitis or in good health (not recorded which).

CDR3 protein: CASSPGLVQETQYF. CDR3 DNA: TGCGCCAGCAGCCCCGGACTCGTCCAAGAGACCCAGTACTTC. The genes are TRBV5-1 and TRBJ2-5; D might be TRBD2 (5 bases). Germline loops: CDR1 SGHRS, CDR2 YFSETQ. The CDR3 contains 14 residues. Trimming pared 4 bases from V and 1 base from J, leaving 11 bases between.